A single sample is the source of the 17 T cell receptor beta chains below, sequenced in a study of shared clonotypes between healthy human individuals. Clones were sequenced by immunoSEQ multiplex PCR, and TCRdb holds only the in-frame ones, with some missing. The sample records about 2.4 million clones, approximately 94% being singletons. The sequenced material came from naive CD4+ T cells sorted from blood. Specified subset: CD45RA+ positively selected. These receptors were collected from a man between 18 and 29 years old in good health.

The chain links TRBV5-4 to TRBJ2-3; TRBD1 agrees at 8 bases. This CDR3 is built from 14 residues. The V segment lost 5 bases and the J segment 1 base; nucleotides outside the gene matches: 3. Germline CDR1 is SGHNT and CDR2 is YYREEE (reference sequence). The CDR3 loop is CASRTGGGTDTQYF. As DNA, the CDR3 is TGTGCCAGCAGAACAGGGGGTGGCACAGATACGCAGTATTTT.

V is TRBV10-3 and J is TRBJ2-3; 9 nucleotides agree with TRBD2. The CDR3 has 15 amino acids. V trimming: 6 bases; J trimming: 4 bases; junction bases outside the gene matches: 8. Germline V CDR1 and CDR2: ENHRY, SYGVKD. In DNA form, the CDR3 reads TGTGCCATCAGAGATGGAGGCGGGGGGGCAGATACGCAGTATTTT. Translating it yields CAIRDGGGGADTQYF.

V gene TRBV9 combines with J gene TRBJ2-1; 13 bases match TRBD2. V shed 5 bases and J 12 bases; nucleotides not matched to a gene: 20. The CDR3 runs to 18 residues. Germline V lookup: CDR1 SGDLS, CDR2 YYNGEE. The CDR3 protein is CASSAGTATSGRVERQFF. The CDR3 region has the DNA TGTGCCAGCAGTGCCGGGACCGCTACTAGCGGGAGGGTTGAGAGGCAGTTCTTC.

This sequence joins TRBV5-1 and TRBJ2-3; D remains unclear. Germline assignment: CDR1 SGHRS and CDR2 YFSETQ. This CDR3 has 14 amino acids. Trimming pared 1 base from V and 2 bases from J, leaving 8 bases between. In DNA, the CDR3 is TGCGCCAGCAGCTTGAGGGTCCCCACAGATACGCAGTATTTT. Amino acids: CASSLRVPTDTQYF.

CDR3 sequence reads: CASSQQGTGELFF. The CDR3 coding sequence is TGTGCCAGCAGCCAACAGGGCACCGGGGAGCTGTTTTTT. This chain links TRBV11-3 with TRBJ2-2; possible D gene TRBD1, 6 bases. V was clipped by 5 bases and J by 4 bases, with 8 bases between them. Germline CDR1 and CDR2: SGHNT and YENEEA. This CDR3 comprises 13 residues. The complete variable domain, with remaining parts taken from reference TRBV11-3 and TRBJ2-2, reads EAGVVQSPRYKIIEKKQPVAFWCNPISGHNTLYWYLQNLGQGPELLIRYENEEAVDDSQLPKDRFSAERLKGVDSTLKIQPAELGDSAVYLCASSQQGTGELFFGEGSRLTVL.

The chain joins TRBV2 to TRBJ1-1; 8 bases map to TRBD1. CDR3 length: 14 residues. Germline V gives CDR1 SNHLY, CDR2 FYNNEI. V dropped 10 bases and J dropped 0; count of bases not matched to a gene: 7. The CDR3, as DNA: TGTGCCATCGGACAGGGCCCTTTGAACACTGAAGCTTTCTTT. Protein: CAIGQGPLNTEAFF.

The CDR3 DNA reads as TGCGCCAGCGGCGGGGGACCATGGGACTATGGCTACACCTTC. The encoded protein is CASGGGPWDYGYTF. The chain is built from TRBV10-2 and TRBJ1-2; a weak D match, TRBD1 (5 bases). The CDR3 totals 14 residues. The V gene's germline CDR1 is WSHSY and CDR2 SAAADI. Trimming stripped 8 bases from V and 3 bases from J, with 16 bases between.

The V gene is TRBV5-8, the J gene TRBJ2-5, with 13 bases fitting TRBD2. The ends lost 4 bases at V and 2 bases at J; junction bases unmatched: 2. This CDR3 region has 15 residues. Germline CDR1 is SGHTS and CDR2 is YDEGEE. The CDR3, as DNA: TGTGCCAGCAGCCAGGGACTAGCGGGACAAGAGACCCAGTACTTC. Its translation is CASSQGLAGQETQYF.

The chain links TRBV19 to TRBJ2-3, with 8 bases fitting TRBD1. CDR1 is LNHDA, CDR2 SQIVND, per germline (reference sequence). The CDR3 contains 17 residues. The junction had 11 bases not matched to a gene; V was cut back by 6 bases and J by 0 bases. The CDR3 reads CASRGLRTGISTDTQYF. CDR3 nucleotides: TGTGCCAGTAGAGGACTTCGGACAGGGATTAGCACAGATACGCAGTATTTT.

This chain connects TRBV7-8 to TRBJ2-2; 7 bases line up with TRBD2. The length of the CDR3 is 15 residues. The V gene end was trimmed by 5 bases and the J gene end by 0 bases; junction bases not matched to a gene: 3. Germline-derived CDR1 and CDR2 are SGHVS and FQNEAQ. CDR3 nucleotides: TGTGCCAGCAGCGTCAGCGGGGCGAACACCGGGGAGCTGTTTTTT. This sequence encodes CASSVSGANTGELFF.

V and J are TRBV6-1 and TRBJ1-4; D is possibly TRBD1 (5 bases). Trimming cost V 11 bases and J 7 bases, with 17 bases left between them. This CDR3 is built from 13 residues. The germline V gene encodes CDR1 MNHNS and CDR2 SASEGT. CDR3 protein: CAGGEGYGEKLFF. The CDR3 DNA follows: TGTGCCGGGGGGGAAGGGTATGGTGAAAAACTGTTTTTT.

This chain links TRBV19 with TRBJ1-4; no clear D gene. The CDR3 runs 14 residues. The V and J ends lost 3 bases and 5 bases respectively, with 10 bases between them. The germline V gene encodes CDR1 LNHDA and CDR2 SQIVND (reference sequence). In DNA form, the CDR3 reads TGTGCCAGTAGTATTTGGCAGCTGAATGAAAAACTGTTTTTT. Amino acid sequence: CASSIWQLNEKLFF.

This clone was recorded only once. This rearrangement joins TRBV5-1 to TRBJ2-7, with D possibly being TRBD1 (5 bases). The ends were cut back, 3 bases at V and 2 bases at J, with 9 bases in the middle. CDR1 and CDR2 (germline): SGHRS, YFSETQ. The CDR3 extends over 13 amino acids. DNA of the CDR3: TGCGCCAGCAGCTCAACGGACACCTACGAGCAGTACTTC. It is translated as CASSSTDTYEQYF.

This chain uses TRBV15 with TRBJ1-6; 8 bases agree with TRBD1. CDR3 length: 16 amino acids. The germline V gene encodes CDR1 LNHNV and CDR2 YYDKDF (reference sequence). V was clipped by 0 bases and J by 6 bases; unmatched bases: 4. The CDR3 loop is CATSRDTDRANSPLHF. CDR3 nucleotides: TGTGCCACCAGCAGAGATACGGACAGGGCTAATTCACCCCTCCACTTT.

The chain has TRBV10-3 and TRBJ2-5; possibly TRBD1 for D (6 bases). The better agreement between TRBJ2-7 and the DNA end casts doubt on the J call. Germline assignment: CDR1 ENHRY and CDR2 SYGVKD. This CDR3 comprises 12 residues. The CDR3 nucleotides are TGTGCCATCAGTCAGACAGGTAACGAGCAGTACTTC. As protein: CAISQTGNEQYF.

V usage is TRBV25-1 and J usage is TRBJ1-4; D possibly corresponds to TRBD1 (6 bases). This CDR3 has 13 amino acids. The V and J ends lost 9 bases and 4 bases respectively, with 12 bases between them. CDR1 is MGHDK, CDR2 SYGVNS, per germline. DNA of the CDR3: TGTGCCAGTAACAGGGACTATAATGAAAAACTGTTTTTT. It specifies CASNRDYNEKLFF.

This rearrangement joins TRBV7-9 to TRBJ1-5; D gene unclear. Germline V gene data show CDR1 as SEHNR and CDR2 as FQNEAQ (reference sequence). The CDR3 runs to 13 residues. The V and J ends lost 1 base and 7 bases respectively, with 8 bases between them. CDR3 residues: CASSLDAHQPQHF. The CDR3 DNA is TGTGCCAGCAGCTTAGACGCACACCAGCCCCAGCATTTT.